One sample yielded the 12 T cell receptor beta chains listed below, sequenced in a study of response to subunit inactivated influenza vaccine. MiXCR was run by TCRdb on the RT-PCR reads, yielding one entry per CDR3 protein. This sample carries 500,000 to 600,000 distinct CDR3 sequences, about 17% of them seen once, and the ten largest clones take roughly 3.1%. The sample in question was CD4+ T cells sorted from PBMCs, obtained around 2 years after vaccination. Receptors were obtained from a man between 45 and 75 years old who received an inactivated influenza vaccine.

This clonotype came up a few times. V gene TRBV5-1 combines with J gene TRBJ2-1; 8 bases map to TRBD2. CDR3 length: 17 residues. Germline V gene sequence: CDR1 SGHRS, CDR2 YFSETQ. The V segment lost 4 bases and the J segment 4 bases; nucleotides outside the gene matches: 13. The CDR3 protein is CASSRYDTSGGYNEQFF. Written as DNA, the CDR3 is TGCGCCAGCAGCCGATACGATACTAGCGGAGGATACAATGAGCAGTTCTTC.

At least ten counts were recorded for this clonotype. The chain combines TRBV5-1 with TRBJ2-3, with D perhaps matching TRBD2 (5 bases). Trimming removed 1 base at V and 0 bases at J, with 15 bases between. The CDR3 has 17 residues. CDR1 and CDR2 (germline): SGHRS, YFSETQ. The CDR3 sequence is CASSLLSAATSTDTQYF. In DNA, the CDR3 is TGCGCCAGCAGCTTGTTATCAGCGGCGACTAGCACAGATACGCAGTATTTT.

This clonotype turned up a few times. V and J are TRBV5-1 and TRBJ2-1, with 8 bases matching TRBD2. V lost 0 bases to trimming and J lost 13 bases; unmatched junction nucleotides: 6. CDR3 length: 13 residues. Germline V gene sequence: CDR1 SGHRS, CDR2 YFSETQ. CDR3 sequence (DNA): TGCGCCAGCAGCTTGGTGGTTAGCGGGGACCAGTTCTTC. This sequence encodes CASSLVVSGDQFF.

The chain couples TRBV7-9 to TRBJ1-6; TRBD1 agrees at 10 bases. Germline V gene data show CDR1 as SEHNR and CDR2 as FQNEAQ (reference sequence). J was trimmed by 14 bases and V by 5 bases; bases with no gene match: 9. The CDR3 runs to 14 residues. The CDR3 loop is CASSQTGTGDTLHF. CDR3 DNA sequence: TGTGCCAGCAGCCAAACCGGGACAGGGGATACCCTCCACTTT.

The V and J genes are TRBV10-3 and TRBJ1-2; no clear D. CDR3 length: 15 amino acids. With 3 bases removed from V and 1 base from J, the gap between germline ends came to 12 bases. Germline CDR1 ENHRY, CDR2 SYGVKD. The CDR3 coding sequence is TGTGCCATCAGTGACCGTGGCAGGAATAACTATGGCTACACCTTC. As protein: CAISDRGRNNYGYTF.

This clonotype was counted only a few times. The chain joins TRBV12-3 or TRBV12-4 to TRBJ2-1, with TRBD2 matching over 8 bases. The CDR3 covers 16 residues. V lost 5 bases and J lost 7; bases outside the gene matches: 13. CDR3 DNA sequence: TGTGCCAGCAGTAAAACGCGGGGGGCTAGGGGGAATGAGCAGTTCTTC. Protein product: CASSKTRGARGNEQFF.

This clonotype has only a few counts. The chain joins TRBV12-3 or TRBV12-4 to TRBJ1-1; TRBD1 might be the D (6 bases). Trimming removed 8 bases from V and 3 bases from J, with 13 bases in between. The CDR3 covers 13 residues. The CDR3 region has the DNA TGTGCCAGCTTGGACAGTGGCGACACTGAAGCTTTCTTT. Encoded protein: CASLDSGDTEAFF.

This sequence joins TRBV28 and TRBJ1-2; D ambiguous. The V and J ends lost 10 bases and 7 bases respectively, with 16 bases between them. In germline, CDR1 is MDHEN, CDR2 SYDVKM. The CDR3 spans 12 residues. CDR3 nucleotide sequence: TGTGCCACAGGCCCGCGGGTAGGTGGCTACACCTTC. Its translation: CATGPRVGGYTF.

The chain's CDR3 is CASSQGGGPTGELFF. The CDR3 nucleotides read TGTGCCAGCAGCCAGGGCGGGGGACCTACCGGGGAGCTGTTTTTT. The V and J genes are TRBV6-1 and TRBJ2-2; TRBD2 matches at 7 bases. V trimming: 6 bases; J trimming: 5 bases; junction bases outside the gene matches: 9. Germline-derived CDR1 and CDR2 are MNHNS and SASEGT. CDR3 length equals 15 residues.

In its sample, this clonotype was seen a few times. The gene calls are TRBV20-1 and TRBJ2-1; a possible D gene is TRBD1 (6 bases). V shed 1 base and J shed 4 bases, with 14 bases lying between them. Looked up from germline, CDR1 is DFQATT and CDR2 is SNEGSKA (reference sequence). CDR3 length: 15 residues. CDR3 coding DNA: TGCAGTGCTAGAGTGGTGGGGGCCTTATACAATGAGCAGTTCTTC. This gives the protein CSARVVGALYNEQFF.

This rearrangement joins TRBV30 to TRBJ1-1, with D possibly TRBD1 on 6 matching bases. Deletions cut 3 bases from V and 2 bases from J, with 16 bases between. CDR3 length: 15 amino acids. Germline loops: CDR1 GTSNPN, CDR2 SVGIG (reference sequence). The CDR3 DNA reads as TGTGCCTGGAGGATAGGGGGACTCAGCAACACTGAAGCTTTCTTT. Its protein is CAWRIGGLSNTEAFF.

This clonotype has just a few counts. The chain has TRBV10-3 and TRBJ2-3, with TRBD2 matching over 7 bases. The V and J ends lost 7 bases and 1 base, in that order; junction bases with no gene match: 8. Per the germline V gene, CDR1 is ENHRY and CDR2 is SYGVKD. CDR3 size: 15 residues. The CDR3 nucleotides read TGTGCCATCACCTTGGGGGGGAGCGGCACAGATACGCAGTATTTT. Its translation: CAITLGGSGTDTQYF.